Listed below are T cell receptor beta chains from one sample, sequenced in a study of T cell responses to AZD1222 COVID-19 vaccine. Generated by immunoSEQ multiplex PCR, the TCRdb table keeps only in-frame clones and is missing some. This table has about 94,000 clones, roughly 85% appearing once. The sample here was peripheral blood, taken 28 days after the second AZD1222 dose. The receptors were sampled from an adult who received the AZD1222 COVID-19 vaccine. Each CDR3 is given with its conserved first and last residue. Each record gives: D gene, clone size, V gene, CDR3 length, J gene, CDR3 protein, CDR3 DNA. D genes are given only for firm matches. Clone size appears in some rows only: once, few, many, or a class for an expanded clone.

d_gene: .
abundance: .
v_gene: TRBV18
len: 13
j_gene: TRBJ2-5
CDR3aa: CASSPGGAETQYF
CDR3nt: TGTGCCAGCTCACCCGGCGGGGCAGAGACCCAGTACTTC

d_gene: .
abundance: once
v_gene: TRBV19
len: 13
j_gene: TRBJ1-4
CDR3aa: CASSMGRAEKLFF
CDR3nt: TGTGCCAGTAGTATGGGCCGAGCTGAAAAACTGTTTTTT

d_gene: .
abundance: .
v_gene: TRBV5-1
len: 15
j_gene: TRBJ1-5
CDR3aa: CASSLGGAQDQPQHF
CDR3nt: TGCGCCAGCAGCTTGGGGGGGGCCCAGGATCAGCCCCAGCATTTT

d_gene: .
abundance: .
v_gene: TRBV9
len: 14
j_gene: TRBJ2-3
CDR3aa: CASSTFPRSDTQYF
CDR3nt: TGTGCCAGCAGCACCTTCCCCCGATCAGATACGCAGTATTTT

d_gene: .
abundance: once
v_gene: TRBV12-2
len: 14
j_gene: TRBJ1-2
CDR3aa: CASRLARGWNGYTF
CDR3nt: TGTGCAAGTCGCTTAGCGAGAGGGTGGAATGGCTACACCTTC

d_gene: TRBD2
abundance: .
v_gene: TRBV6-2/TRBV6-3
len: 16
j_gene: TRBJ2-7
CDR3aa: CASSYGLAGGAYEQYF
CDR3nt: TGTGCCAGCAGTTACGGATTAGCGGGAGGGGCCTACGAGCAGTACTTC

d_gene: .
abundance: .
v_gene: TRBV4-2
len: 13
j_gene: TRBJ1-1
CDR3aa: CASSQAGGRGAFF
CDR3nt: TGTGCCAGCAGCCAAGCGGGGGGGCGCGGAGCTTTCTTT

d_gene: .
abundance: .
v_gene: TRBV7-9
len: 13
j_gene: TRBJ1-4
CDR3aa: CASSSSVEGRLFF
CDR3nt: TGTGCCAGCAGCTCCAGCGTCGAGGGCAGACTGTTTTTT

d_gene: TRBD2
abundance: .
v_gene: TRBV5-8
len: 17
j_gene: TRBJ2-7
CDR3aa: CASSLVQTSGSPYEQYF
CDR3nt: TGTGCCAGCAGCTTGGTTCAAACTAGCGGGAGCCCCTACGAGCAGTACTTC

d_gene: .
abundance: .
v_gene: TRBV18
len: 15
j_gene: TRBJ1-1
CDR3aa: CASSPQLGPNTEAFF
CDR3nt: TGTGCCAGCTCACCACAACTGGGTCCGAACACTGAAGCTTTCTTT

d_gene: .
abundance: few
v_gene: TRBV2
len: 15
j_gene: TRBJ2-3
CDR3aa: CASSRARGLTDTQYF
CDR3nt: TGTGCCAGCAGTCGGGCTAGGGGACTCACAGATACGCAGTATTTT

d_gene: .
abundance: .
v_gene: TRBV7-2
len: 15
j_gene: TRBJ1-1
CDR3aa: CASSPPGTRGTEAFF
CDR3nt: TGTGCCAGCAGCCCCCCAGGAACGAGAGGCACTGAAGCTTTCTTT

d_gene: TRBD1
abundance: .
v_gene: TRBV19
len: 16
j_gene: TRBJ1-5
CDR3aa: CASSIPGQGGNQPQHF
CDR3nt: TGTGCCAGTAGTATACCGGGACAGGGGGGCAATCAGCCCCAGCATTTT

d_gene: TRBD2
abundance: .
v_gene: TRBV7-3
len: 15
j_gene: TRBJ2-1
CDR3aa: CASSPSGNSYNEQFF
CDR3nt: TGTGCCAGCAGCCCCAGCGGGAACTCCTACAATGAGCAGTTCTTC

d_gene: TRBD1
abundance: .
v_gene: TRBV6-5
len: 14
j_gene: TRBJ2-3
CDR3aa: CAGSRDRGPDTQYF
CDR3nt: TGTGCCGGCTCGCGGGACAGGGGGCCAGATACGCAGTATTTT

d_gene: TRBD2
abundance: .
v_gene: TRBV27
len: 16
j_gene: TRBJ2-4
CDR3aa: CASGKTSGIGKNIQYF
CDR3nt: TGTGCCAGCGGAAAGACTAGCGGGATTGGCAAAAACATTCAGTACTTC

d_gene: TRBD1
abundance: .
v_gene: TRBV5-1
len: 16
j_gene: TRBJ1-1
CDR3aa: CASSWTTQGAGTEAFF
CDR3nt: TGCGCCAGCAGCTGGACGACACAGGGGGCAGGCACTGAAGCTTTCTTT

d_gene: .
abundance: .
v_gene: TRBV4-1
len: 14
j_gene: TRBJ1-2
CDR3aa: CASSLRTGNYGYTF
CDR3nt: TGCGCCAGCAGCCTCCGGACGGGGAACTATGGCTACACCTTC

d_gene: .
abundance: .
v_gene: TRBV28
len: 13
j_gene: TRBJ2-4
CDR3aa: CASSSGAGYIQYF
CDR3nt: TGTGCCAGCAGTTCCGGAGCAGGGTACATTCAGTACTTC

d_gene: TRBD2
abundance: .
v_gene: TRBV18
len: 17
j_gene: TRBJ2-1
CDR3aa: CASSPQLAVDSYNEQFF
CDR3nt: TGTGCCAGCTCACCCCAACTAGCGGTAGACTCCTACAATGAGCAGTTCTTC

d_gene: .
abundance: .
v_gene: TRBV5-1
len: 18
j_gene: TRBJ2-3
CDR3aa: CASSLGSRSSLSSHTQYF
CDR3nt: TGCGCCAGCAGCTTGGGGTCGCGCTCTAGCCTATCTTCACATACGCAGTATTTT

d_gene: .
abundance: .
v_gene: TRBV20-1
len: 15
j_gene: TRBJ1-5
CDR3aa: CSASIPGPGNQPQHF
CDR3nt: TGCAGTGCTAGTATTCCAGGGCCCGGCAATCAGCCCCAGCATTTT

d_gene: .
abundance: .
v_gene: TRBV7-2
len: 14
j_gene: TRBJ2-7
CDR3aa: CASSEGRGRHEQYF
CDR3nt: TGTGCCAGCAGCGAAGGCCGGGGGCGACACGAGCAGTACTTC

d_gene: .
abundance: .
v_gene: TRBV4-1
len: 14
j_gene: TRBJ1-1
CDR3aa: CASSREDRNTEAFF
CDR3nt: TGCGCCAGCAGCCGAGAGGACAGGAACACTGAAGCTTTCTTT

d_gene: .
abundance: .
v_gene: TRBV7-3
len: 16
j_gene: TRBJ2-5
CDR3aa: CASSSGGGGGYETQYF
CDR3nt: TGTGCCAGCAGCTCCGGAGGAGGGGGGGGTTATGAGACCCAGTACTTC